Included here is one TCR beta chain sequence, with context. Its antigen is still unknown. This specimen comes from a study of shared clonotypes between healthy human individuals. Study-level points and caveats: Lower generation probabilities were found for non-shared clonotypes than for those shared by all four donors.

Template for every sorted-subset replicate PCR totaled roughly 200 ng DNA, around 32,000 T cell genomes. Clones were read by immunoSEQ multiplex PCR, and TCRdb kept only the in-frame ones, dropping some. The sample has 2,100,000 or so clones, around 95% seen once. This receptor was taken from a man between 18 and 35 years old in good health. The material sequenced was naive CD4+ T cells sorted from blood. Subset given: CD45RA+ positively selected.

The CDR3 DNA sequence: TGTGCCAGCAGCTTTACAGGGGTCGGTGGCTACACCTTC. The encoded protein is CASSFTGVGGYTF. This chain links TRBV28 with TRBJ1-2, with 7 positions matching TRBD1. Germline V gene data show CDR1 as MDHEN and CDR2 as SYDVKM. The CDR3 consists of 13 residues. J was trimmed by 7 bases and V by 6 bases; bases with no gene match: 8.